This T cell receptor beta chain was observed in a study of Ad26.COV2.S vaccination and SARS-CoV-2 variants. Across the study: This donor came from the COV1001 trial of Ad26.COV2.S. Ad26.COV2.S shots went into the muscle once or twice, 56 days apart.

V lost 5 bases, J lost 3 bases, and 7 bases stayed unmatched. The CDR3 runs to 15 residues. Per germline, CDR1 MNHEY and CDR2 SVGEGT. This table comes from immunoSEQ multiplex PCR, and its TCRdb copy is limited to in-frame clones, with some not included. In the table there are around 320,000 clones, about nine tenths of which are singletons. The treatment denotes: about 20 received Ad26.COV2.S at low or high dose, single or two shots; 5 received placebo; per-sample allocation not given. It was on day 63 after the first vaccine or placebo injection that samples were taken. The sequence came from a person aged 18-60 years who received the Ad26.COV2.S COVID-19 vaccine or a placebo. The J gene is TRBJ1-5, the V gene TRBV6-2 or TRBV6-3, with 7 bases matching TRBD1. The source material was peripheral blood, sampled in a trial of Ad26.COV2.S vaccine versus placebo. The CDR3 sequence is CASSTFGQANQPQHF. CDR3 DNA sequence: TGTGCCAGCAGTACGTTCGGACAGGCCAATCAGCCCCAGCATTTT.